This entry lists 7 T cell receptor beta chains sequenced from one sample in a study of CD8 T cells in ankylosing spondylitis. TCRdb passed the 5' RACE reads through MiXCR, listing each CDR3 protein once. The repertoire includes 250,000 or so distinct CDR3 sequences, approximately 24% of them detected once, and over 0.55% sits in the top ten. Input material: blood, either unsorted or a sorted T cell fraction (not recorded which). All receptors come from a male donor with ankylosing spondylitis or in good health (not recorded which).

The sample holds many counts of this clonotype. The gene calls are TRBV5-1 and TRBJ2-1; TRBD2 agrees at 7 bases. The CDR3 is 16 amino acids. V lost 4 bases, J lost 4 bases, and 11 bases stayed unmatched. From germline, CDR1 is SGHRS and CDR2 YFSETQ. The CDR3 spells CASSLALAGEYNEQFF. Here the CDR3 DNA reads TGCGCCAGCAGCCTCGCCTTGGCGGGGGAATACAATGAGCAGTTCTTC. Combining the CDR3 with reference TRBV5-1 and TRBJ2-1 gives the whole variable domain KAGVTQTPRYLIKTRGQQVTLSCSPISGHRSVSWYQQTPGQGLQFLFEYFSETQRNKGNFPGRFSGRQFSNSRSEMNVSTLELGDSALYLCASSLALAGEYNEQFFGPGTRLTVL.

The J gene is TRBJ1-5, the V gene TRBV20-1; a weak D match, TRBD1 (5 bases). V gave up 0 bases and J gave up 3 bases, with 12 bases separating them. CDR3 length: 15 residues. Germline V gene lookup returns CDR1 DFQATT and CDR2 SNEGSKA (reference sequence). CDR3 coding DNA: TGCAGTGCTAGAGATTCAGGGCGGTACAATCAGCCCCAGCATTTT. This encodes CSARDSGRYNQPQHF.

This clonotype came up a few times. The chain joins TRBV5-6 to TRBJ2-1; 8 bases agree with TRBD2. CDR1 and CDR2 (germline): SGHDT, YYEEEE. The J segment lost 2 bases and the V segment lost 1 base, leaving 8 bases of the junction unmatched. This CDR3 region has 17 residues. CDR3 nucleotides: TGTGCCAGCAGCTTGTACGGGGGGGCCGGGACCTACAATGAGCAGTTCTTC. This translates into CASSLYGGAGTYNEQFF. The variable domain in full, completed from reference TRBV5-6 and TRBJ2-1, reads DAGVTQSPTHLIKTRGQQVTLRCSPKSGHDTVSWYQQALGQGPQFIFQYYEEEERQRGNFPDRFSGHQFPNYSSELNVNALLLGDSALYLCASSLYGGAGTYNEQFFGPGTRLTVL.

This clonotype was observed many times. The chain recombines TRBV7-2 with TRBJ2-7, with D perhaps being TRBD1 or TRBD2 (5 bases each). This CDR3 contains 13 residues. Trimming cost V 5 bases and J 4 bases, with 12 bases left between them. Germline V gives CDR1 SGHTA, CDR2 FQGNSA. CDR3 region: CASSLPGPYEQYF. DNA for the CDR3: TGTGCCAGCAGCCTCCCGGGACCATACGAGCAGTACTTC.

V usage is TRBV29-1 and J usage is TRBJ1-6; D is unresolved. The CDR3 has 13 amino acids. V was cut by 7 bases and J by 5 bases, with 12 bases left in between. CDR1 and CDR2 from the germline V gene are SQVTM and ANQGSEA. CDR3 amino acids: CSARDAHNSPLHF. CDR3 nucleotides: TGCAGCGCCCGTGACGCTCATAATTCACCCCTCCACTTT.

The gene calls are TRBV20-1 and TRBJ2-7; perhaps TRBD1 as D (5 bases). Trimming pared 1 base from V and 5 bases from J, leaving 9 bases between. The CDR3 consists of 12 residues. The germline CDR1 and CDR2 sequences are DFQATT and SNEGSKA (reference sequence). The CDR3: CSARVRDHEQYF. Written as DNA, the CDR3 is TGCAGTGCTAGAGTCAGGGATCACGAGCAGTACTTC.

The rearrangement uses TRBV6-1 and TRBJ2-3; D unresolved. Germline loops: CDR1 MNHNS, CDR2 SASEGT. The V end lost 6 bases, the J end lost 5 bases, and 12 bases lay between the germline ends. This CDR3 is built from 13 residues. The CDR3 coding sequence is TGTGCCAGCAGGGACCGCGGAGTAGATACGCAGTATTTT. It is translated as CASRDRGVDTQYF.